These 7 T cell receptor beta chains share one sample of origin, sequenced in a study of blood T cells in healthy people across ages. Then a second PCR, running roughly 6 to 12 cycles, was carried out with a sample-barcoded 5' primer and a J-beta primer mix. TCRdb used MiXCR to reprocess the 5' RACE reads, holding one entry per CDR3 protein. This repertoire shows 1.5 million or so distinct CDR3 sequences, approximately 38% found once; its top ten account for around 8%. Sequenced sample: blood. The receptors come from a woman under 30 in good health.

The V and J genes are TRBV27 and TRBJ1-2; TRBD1 matches 7 bases. The CDR3 covers 14 residues. Germline CDR1 MNHEY, CDR2 SMNVEV (reference sequence). V was clipped by 6 bases and J by 6 bases; unmatched bases: 10. The CDR3 region is CASRTTGARDGYTF. The CDR3, as DNA: TGTGCCAGCAGAACTACAGGGGCGCGGGATGGCTACACCTTC.

J is TRBJ2-7 and V is TRBV29-1, with D possibly being TRBD1 or TRBD2 (5 bases each). The CDR3 covers 11 residues. Germline lookup yields CDR1 SQVTM and CDR2 ANQGSEA. The germline V and J ends were trimmed by 4 bases and 5 bases, with 9 bases remaining between them. In DNA, the CDR3 is TGCAGCGTTGGAGGGGTAGACGAGCAGTACTTC. It codes for CSVGGVDEQYF.

The CDR3 DNA is TGCAGTGCCTTCAGGGGCATGGGCGAGCAGTACTTC. This gives the protein CSAFRGMGEQYF. The chain recombines TRBV20-1 with TRBJ2-7; TRBD1 might be the D (6 bases). CDR3 length: 12 amino acids. The germline CDR1 and CDR2 sequences are DFQATT and SNEGSKA (reference sequence). V lost 6 bases to trimming and J lost 6 bases, with 15 bases between them.

The CDR3 DNA follows: TGTGCCAGCAGCCAAGCCCAGGGACAGGGACCACGCCAAGAGACCCAGTACTTC. Amino acids: CASSQAQGQGPRQETQYF. This sequence joins TRBV3-1 and TRBJ2-5; 9 bases align to TRBD1. The V gene's germline CDR1 is LGHDT and CDR2 YNNKEL (reference sequence). This CDR3 is built from 18 residues. The trim removed 1 base at V and 1 base at J, leaving 10 bases unmatched.

The J gene is TRBJ2-2, the V gene TRBV7-2; 11 nucleotides agree with TRBD2. V lost 8 bases, J lost 1 base, and 6 bases stayed unmatched. The CDR3 extends over 16 amino acids. The germline gives CDR1 SGHTA, CDR2 FQGNSA. The CDR3 protein is CASWASGRLNTGELFF. CDR3 sequence (DNA): TGTGCCAGCTGGGCTAGCGGGAGGTTGAACACCGGGGAGCTGTTTTTT.

This chain links TRBV2 with TRBJ2-3, with a tentative D call TRBD2 (7 bases). The CDR3 covers 13 residues. Germline CDR1 reads SNHLY; CDR2 reads FYNNEI. The V and J ends lost 8 bases and 5 bases respectively, with 14 bases between them. Here the CDR3 DNA reads TGTGCCAGCGGCGGGGGCGAGGGAGATACGCAGTATTTT. Translation: CASGGGEGDTQYF.

The V call is TRBV11-1, the J call TRBJ1-1; TRBD1 matches at 9 bases. This CDR3 is built from 15 residues. J lost 4 bases, V lost 2 bases, and 5 bases had no gene match. Per germline, CDR1 SGHAT and CDR2 FQDESV (reference sequence). This chain's CDR3 is CASSLNRGQGTEAFF. The CDR3 region has the DNA TGTGCCAGCAGCTTAAACAGGGGGCAGGGCACTGAAGCTTTCTTT.